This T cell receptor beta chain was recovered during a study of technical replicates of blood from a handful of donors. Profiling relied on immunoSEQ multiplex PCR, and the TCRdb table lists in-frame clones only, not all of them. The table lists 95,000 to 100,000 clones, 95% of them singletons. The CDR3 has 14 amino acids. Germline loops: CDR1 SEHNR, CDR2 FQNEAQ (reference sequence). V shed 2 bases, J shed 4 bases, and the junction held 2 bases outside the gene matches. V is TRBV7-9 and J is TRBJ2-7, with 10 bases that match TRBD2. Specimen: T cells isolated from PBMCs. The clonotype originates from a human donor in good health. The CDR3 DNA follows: TGTGCCAGCAGCTTAACGACTAGCGGGTACGAGCAGTACTTC. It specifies CASSLTTSGYEQYF.